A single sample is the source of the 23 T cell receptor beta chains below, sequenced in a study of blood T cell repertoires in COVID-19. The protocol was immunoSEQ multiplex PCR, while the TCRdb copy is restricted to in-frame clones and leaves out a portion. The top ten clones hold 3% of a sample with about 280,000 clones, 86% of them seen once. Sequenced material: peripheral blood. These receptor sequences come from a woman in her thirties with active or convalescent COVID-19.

In DNA form, the CDR3 reads TGTGCCAGCAGCCTCCGGGTTGGACCCCTCCACTTT. Residues: CASSLRVGPLHF. The chain employs TRBV6-5 and TRBJ1-6, with D uncertain. V was pared by 6 bases and J by 12 bases, with 12 bases between. The CDR3 extends over 12 amino acids. CDR1 is MNHEY, CDR2 SVGAGI, per germline.

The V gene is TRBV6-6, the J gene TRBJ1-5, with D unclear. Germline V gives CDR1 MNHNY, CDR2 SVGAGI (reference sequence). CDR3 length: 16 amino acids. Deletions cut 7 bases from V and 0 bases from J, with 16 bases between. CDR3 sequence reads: CASTETRFYSNQPQHF. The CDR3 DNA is TGTGCCAGCACTGAGACACGGTTTTATAGCAATCAGCCCCAGCATTTT.

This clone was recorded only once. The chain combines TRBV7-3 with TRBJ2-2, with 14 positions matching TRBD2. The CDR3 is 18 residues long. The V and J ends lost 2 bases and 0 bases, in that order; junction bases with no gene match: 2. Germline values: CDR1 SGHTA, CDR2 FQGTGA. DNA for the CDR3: TGTGCCAGCAGCTTATTGGGACTAGCGGGGGCGAACACCGGGGAGCTGTTTTTT. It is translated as CASSLLGLAGANTGELFF.

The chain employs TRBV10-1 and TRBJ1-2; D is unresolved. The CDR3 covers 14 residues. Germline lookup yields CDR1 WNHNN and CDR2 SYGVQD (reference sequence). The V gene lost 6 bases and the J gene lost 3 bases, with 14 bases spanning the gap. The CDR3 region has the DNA TGCGCCAGCAGCCCGGGTCATCGCGACTATGGCTACACCTTC. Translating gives CASSPGHRDYGYTF.

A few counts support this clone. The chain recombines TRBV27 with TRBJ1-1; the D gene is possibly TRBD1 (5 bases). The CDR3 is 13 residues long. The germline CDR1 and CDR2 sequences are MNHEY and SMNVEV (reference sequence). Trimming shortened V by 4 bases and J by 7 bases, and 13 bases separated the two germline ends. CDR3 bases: TGTGCCAGCAGTTCTTCAGTGGGGGGTGAAGCTTTCTTT. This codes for CASSSSVGGEAFF.

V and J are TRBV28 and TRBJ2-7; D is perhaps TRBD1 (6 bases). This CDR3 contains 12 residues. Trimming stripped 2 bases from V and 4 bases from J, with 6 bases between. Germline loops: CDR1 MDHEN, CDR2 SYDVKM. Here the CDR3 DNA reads TGTGCCAGCAGTTTAACAGGGTACGAGCAGTACTTC. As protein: CASSLTGYEQYF.

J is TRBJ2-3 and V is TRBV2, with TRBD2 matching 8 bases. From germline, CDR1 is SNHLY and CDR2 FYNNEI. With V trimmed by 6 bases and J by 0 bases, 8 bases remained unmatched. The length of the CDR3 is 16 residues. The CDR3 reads CASRRPLAGSTDTQYF. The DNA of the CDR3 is TGTGCCAGCAGAAGGCCCTTAGCGGGGAGCACAGATACGCAGTATTTT.

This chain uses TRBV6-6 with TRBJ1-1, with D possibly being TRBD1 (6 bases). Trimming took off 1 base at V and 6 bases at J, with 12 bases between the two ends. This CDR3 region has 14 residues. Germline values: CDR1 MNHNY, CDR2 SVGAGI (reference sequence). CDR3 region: CASSYFPGVPEAFF. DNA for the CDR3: TGTGCCAGCAGTTACTTTCCAGGGGTCCCTGAAGCTTTCTTT.

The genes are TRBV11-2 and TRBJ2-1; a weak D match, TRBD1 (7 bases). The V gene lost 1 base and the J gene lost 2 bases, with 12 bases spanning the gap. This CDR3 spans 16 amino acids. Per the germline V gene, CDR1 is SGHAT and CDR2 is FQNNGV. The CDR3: CASSLGAGGTYNEQFF. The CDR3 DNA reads TGTGCCAGCAGCTTAGGGGCAGGGGGGACCTACAATGAGCAGTTCTTC.

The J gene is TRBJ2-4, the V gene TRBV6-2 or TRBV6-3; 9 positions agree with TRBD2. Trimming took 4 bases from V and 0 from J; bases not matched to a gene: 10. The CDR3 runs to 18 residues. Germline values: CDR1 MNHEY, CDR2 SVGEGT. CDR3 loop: CASSSPGLAGLAKNIQYF. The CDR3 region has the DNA TGTGCCAGCAGTTCCCCCGGGCTAGCGGGGCTAGCCAAAAACATTCAGTACTTC.

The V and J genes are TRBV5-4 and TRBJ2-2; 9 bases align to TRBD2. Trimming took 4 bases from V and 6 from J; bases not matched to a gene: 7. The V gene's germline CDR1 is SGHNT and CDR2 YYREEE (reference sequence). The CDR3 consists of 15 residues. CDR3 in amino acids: CASSLSGTSPGELFF. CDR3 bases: TGTGCCAGCAGCCTATCCGGGACTAGCCCCGGGGAGCTGTTTTTT.

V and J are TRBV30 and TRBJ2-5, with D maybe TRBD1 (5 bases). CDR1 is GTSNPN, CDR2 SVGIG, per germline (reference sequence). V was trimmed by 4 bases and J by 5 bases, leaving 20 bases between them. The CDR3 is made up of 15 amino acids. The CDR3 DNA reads TGTGCCTGGACTGATAAAGGGGCGGCGAGGGAGACCCAGTACTTC. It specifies CAWTDKGAARETQYF.

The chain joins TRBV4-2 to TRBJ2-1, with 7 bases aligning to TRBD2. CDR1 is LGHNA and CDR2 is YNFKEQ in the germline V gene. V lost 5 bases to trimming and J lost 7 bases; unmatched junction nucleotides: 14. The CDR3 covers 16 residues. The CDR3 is CASSLRSGVPNNEQFF. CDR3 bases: TGTGCCAGCAGCTTGAGGAGCGGGGTTCCCAATAATGAGCAGTTCTTC.

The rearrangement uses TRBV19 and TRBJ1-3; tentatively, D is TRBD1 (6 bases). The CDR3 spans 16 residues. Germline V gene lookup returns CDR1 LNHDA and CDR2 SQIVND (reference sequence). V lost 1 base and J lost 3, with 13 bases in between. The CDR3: CASSIGGGHYGNTIYF. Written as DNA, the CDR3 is TGTGCCAGTAGTATAGGTGGGGGCCATTATGGAAACACCATATATTTT.

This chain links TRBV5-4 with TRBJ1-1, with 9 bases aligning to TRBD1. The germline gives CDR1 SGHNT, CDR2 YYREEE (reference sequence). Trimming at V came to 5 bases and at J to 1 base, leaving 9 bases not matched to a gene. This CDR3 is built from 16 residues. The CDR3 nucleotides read TGTGCCAGCAGGCGGGACAGGGATGGGAGGAACACTGAAGCTTTCTTT. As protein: CASRRDRDGRNTEAFF.

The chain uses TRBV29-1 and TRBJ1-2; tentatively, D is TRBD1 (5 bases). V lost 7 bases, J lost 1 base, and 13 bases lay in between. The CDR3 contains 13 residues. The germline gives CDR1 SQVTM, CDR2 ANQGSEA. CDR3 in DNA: TGCAGCGCCGAGGACATGAGTAACTATGGCTACACCTTC. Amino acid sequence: CSAEDMSNYGYTF.

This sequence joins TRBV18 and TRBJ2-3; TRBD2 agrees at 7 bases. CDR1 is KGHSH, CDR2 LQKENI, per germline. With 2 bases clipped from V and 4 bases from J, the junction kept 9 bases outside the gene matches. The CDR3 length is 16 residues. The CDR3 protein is CASSPARGNIPDTQYF. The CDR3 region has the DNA TGTGCCAGCTCACCAGCGCGGGGGAATATCCCAGATACGCAGTATTTT.

The CDR3 DNA is TGTGCCAGCAGCCAAGACAGGGAAAGGTCTGGGGCCAACGTCCTGACTTTC. Amino acid sequence: CASSQDRERSGANVLTF. This sequence joins TRBV4-2 and TRBJ2-6, with a weak D call TRBD1 (5 bases). The germline CDR1 and CDR2 sequences are LGHNA and YNFKEQ. This CDR3 contains 17 residues. Trimming pared 0 bases from V and 1 base from J, leaving 10 bases between.

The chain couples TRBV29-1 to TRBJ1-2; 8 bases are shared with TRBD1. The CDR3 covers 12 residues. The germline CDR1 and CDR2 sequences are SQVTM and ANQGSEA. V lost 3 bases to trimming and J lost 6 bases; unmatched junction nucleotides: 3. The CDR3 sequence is CSVDRGLNGYTF. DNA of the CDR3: TGCAGCGTTGACAGGGGGCTTAATGGCTACACCTTC.

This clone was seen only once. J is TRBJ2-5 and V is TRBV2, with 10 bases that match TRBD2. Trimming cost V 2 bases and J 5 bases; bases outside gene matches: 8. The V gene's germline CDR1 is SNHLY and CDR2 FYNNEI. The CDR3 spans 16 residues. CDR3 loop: CASSEPPGLAWETQYF. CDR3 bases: TGTGCCAGCAGTGAACCCCCGGGACTAGCGTGGGAGACCCAGTACTTC.

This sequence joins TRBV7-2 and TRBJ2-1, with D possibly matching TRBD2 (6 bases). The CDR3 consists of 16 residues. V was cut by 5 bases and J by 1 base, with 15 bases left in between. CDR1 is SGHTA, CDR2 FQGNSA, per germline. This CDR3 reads CASSPQGRGSYNEQFF. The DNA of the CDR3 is TGTGCCAGCAGCCCCCAGGGCCGGGGGTCCTACAATGAGCAGTTCTTC.

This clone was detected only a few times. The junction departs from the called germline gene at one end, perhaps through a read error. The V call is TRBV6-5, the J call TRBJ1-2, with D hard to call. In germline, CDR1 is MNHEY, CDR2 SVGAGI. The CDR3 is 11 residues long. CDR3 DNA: TGTGCCAGCAGTAGAGGGCTGGCCCGGGTCTTC. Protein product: CASSRGLARVF.

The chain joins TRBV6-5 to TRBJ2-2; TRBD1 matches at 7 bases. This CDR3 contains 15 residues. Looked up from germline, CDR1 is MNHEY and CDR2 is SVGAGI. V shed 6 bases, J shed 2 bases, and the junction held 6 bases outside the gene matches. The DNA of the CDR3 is TGTGCCAGCAGCCAAGGGACAGTTAACACCGGGGAGCTGTTTTTT. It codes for CASSQGTVNTGELFF.